This T cell receptor beta chain was recorded in a study of blood T cell repertoires in COVID-19. For the study at large: T cells, B-cell-depleted T cells, or PBMCs supplied cDNA or gDNA.

The CDR3 length is 15 residues. V was clipped by 4 bases and J by 1 base; unmatched bases: 1. Looked up from germline, CDR1 is SGHVS and CDR2 is FNYEAQ. Study processing details: Estimated nucleated cell counts came from reference gene primer amplification. Clones were sequenced by immunoSEQ multiplex PCR, and TCRdb holds only the in-frame ones, with some missing. V and J calls and clone size are as listed in that table; D and trimming were resolved from the DNA. The table has 150,000 to 200,000 clones, around 82% seen once; the top ten hold roughly 1.9%. V and J are TRBV7-6 and TRBJ2-1; 10 nucleotides align to TRBD2. Material: peripheral blood. The TCR originated in a woman at least 80 years old with acute or convalescent COVID-19. Written as DNA, the CDR3 is TGTGCCAGCAGCTCTAGCGGGGGATCCTACAATGAGCAGTTCTTC. It specifies CASSSSGGSYNEQFF.